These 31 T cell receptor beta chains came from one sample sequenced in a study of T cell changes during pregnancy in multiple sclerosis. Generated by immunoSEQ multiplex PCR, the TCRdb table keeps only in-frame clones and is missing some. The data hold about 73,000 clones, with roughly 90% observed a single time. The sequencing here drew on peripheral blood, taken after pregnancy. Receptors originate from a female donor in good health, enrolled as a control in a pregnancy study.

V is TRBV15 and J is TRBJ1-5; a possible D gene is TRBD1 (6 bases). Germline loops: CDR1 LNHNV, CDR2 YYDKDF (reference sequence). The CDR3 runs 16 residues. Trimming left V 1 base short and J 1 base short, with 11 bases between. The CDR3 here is CATSRGGGLSNQPQHF. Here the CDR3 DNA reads TGTGCCACCAGCAGAGGGGGGGGCCTGAGCAATCAGCCCCAGCATTTT.

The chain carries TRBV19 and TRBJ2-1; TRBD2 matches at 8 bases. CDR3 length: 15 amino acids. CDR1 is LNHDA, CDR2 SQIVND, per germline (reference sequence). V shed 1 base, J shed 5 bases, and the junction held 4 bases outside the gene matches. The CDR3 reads CASSIGGTRNNEQFF. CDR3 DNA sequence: TGTGCCAGTAGTATAGGGGGGACTAGAAACAATGAGCAGTTCTTC.

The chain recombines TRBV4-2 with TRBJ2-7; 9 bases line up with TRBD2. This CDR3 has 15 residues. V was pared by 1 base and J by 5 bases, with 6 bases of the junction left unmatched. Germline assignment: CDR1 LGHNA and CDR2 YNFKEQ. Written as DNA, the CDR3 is TGTGCCAGCAGCCAAGCAACTAGCGGGTACAACGAGCAGTACTTC. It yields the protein CASSQATSGYNEQYF.

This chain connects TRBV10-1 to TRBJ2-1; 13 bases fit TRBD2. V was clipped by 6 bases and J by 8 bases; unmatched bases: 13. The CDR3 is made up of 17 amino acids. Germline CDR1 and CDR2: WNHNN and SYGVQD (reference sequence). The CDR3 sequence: CASRKNYGLAGDHEQFF. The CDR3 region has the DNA TGCGCCAGCAGAAAAAACTACGGACTAGCGGGAGACCATGAGCAGTTCTTC.

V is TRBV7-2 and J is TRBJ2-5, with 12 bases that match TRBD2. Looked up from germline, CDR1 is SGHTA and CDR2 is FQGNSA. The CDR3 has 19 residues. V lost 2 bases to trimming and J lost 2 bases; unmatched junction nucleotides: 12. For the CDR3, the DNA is TGTGCCAGCAGCTTACTTCTTCTAGCGGGAGGGGTGGGACAAGAGACCCAGTACTTC. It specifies CASSLLLLAGGVGQETQYF.

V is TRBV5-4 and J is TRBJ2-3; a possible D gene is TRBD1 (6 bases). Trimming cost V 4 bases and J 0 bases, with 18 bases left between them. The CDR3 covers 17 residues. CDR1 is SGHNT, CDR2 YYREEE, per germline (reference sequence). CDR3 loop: CASSNRLAGVSTDTQYF. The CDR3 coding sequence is TGTGCCAGCAGCAACCGGTTGGCAGGGGTTAGCACAGATACGCAGTATTTT.

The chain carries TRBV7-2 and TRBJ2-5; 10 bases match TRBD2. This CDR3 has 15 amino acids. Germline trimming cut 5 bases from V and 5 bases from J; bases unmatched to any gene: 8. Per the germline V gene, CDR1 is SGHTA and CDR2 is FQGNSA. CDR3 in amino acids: CASSPTAGGGETQYF. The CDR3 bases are TGTGCCAGCAGCCCAACAGCGGGAGGGGGCGAGACCCAGTACTTC.

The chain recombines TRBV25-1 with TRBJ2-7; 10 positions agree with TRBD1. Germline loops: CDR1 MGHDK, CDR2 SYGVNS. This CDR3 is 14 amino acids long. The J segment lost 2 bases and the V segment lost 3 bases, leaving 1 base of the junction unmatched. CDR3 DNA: TGTGCCAGCAGTGACGACAGGGGGCCCTACGAGCAGTACTTC. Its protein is CASSDDRGPYEQYF.

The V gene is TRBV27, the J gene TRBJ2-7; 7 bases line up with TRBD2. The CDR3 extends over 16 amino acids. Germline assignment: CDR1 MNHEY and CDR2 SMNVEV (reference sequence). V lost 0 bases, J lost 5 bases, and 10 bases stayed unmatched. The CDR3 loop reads CASSLSPGLSGHEQYF. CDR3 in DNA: TGTGCCAGCAGTTTATCCCCGGGACTATCGGGACACGAGCAGTACTTC.

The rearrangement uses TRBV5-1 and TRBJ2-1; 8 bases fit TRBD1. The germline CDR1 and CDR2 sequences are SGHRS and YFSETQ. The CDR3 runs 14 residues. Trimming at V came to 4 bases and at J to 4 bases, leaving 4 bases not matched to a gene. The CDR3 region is CASSTDRGYNEQFF. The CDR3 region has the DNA TGCGCCAGCAGCACAGACAGGGGTTACAATGAGCAGTTCTTC.

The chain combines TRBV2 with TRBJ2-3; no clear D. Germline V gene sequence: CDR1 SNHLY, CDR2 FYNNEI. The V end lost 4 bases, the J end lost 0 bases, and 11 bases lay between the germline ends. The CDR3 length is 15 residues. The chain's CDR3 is CASSVSGTSTDTQYF. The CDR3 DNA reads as TGTGCCAGCAGTGTATCAGGAACTAGCACAGATACGCAGTATTTT.

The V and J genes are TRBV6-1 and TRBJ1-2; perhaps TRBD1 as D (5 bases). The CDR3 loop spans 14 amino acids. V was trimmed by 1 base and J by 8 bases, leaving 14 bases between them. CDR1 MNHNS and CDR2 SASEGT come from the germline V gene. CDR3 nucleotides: TGTGCCAGCAGTGAAGTGTCTGGGGCCGGCGGCTACACCTTC. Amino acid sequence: CASSEVSGAGGYTF.

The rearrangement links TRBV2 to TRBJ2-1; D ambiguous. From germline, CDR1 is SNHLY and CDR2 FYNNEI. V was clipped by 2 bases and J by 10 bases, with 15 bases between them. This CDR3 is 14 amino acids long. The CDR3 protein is CASSERSWVGEQFF. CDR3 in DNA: TGTGCCAGCAGTGAAAGGAGCTGGGTAGGAGAGCAGTTCTTC.

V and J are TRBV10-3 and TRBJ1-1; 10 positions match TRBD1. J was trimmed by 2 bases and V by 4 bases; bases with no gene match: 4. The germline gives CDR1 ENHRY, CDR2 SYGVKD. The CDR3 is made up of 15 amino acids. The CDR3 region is CAISGKTGGNTEAFF. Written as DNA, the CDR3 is TGTGCCATCAGTGGCAAGACAGGGGGCAACACTGAAGCTTTCTTT.

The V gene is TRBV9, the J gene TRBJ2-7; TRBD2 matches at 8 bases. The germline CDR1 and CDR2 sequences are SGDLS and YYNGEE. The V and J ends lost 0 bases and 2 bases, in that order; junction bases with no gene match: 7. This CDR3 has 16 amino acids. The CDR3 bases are TGTGCCAGCAGCGTAGCAGCGGGGGCCCTCCCCTACGAGCAGTACTTC. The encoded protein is CASSVAAGALPYEQYF.

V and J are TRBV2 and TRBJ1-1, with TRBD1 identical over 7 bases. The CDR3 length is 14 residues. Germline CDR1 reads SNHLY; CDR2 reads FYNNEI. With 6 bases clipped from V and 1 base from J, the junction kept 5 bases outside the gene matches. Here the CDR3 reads CASRAQGWNTEAFF. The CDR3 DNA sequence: TGTGCCAGCAGAGCACAGGGGTGGAACACTGAAGCTTTCTTT. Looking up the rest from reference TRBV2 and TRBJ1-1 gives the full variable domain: EPEVTQTPSHQVTQMGQEVILRCVPISNHLYFYWYRQILGQKVEFLVSFYNNEISEKSEIFDDQFSVERPDGSNFTLKIRSTKLEDSAMYFCASRAQGWNTEAFFGQGTRLTVV.

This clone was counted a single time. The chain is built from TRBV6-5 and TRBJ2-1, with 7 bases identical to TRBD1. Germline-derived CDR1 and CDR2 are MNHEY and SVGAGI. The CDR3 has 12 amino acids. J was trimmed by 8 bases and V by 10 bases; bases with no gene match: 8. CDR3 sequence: CATLTGLDEQFF. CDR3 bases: TGTGCCACCCTGACAGGGCTCGATGAGCAGTTCTTC.

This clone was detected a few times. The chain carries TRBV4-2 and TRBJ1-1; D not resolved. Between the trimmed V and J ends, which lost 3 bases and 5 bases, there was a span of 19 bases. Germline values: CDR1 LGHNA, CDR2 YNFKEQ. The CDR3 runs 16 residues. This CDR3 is CASSHPLGPGETEAFF. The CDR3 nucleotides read TGTGCCAGCAGCCATCCACTAGGGCCTGGGGAGACTGAAGCTTTCTTT.

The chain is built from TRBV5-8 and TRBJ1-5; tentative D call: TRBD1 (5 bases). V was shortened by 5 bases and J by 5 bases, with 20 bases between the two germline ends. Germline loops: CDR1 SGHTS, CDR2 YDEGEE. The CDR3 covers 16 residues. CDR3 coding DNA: TGTGCCAGCAGTCTTGGCACGGGGGTAGGGCATCAGCCCCAGCATTTT. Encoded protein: CASSLGTGVGHQPQHF.

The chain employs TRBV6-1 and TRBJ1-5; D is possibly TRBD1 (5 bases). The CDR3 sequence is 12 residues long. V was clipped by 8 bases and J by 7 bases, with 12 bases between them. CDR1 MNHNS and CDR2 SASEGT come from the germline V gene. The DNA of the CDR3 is TGTGCCAGCGACCAGGCAGGGCAGCCCCAGCATTTT. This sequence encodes CASDQAGQPQHF.

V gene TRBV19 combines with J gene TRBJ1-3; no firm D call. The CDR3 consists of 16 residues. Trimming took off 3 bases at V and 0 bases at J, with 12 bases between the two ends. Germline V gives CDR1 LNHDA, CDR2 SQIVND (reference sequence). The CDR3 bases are TGTGCCAGTAGTATCCAGGCAGGAAGCTCTGGAAACACCATATATTTT. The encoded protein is CASSIQAGSSGNTIYF.

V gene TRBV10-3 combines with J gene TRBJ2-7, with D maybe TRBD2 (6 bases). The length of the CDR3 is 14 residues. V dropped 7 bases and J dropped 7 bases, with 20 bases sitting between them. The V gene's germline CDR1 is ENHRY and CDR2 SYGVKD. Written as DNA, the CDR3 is TGTGCCATCACTGTGGACTACCGAGGGTGGGAGCAGTACTTC. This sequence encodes CAITVDYRGWEQYF.

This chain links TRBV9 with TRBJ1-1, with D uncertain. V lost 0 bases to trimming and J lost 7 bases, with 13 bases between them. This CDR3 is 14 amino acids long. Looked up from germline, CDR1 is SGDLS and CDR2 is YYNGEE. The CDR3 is CASSVGADPGEAFF. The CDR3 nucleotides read TGTGCCAGCAGCGTAGGGGCAGACCCAGGTGAAGCTTTCTTT.

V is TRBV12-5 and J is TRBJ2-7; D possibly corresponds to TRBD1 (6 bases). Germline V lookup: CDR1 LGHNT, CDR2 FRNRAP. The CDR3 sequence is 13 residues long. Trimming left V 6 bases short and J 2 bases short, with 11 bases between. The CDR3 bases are TGTGCTAGTGGGAGGGACACCACCTACGAGCAGTACTTC. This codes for CASGRDTTYEQYF.

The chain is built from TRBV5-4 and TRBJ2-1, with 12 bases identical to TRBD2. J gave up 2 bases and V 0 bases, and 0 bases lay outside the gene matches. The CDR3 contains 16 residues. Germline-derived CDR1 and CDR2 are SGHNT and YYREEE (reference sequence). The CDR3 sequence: CASSLGLAGAYNEQFF. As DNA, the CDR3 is TGTGCCAGCAGCTTGGGACTAGCGGGAGCCTACAATGAGCAGTTCTTC.

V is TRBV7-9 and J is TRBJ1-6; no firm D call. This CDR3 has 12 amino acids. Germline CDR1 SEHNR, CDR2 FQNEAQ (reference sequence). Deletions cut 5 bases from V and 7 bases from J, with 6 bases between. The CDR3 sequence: CASSEANSPLHF. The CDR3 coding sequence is TGTGCCAGCAGCGAAGCAAATTCACCCCTCCACTTT.

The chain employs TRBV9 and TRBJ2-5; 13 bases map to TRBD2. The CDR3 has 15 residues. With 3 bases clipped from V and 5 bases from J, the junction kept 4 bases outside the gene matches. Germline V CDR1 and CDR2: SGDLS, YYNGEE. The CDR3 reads CASSATSGGTETQYF. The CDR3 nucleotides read TGTGCCAGCAGCGCGACTAGCGGGGGGACGGAGACCCAGTACTTC.

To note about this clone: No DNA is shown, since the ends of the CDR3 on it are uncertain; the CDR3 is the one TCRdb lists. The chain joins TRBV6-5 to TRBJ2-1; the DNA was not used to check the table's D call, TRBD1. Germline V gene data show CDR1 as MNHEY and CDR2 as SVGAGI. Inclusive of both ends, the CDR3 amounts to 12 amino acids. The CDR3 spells CASSSVGTGSFF.

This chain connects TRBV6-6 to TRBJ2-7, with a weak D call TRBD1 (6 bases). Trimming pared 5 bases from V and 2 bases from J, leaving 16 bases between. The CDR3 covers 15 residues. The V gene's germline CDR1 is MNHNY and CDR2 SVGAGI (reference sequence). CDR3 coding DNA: TGTGCCAGCAGTCCCGAACAGGGAAGACCCTACGAGCAGTACTTC. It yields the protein CASSPEQGRPYEQYF.

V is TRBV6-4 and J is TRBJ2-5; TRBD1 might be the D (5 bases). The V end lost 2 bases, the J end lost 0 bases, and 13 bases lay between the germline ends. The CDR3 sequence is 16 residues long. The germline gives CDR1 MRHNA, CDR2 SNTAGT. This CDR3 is CASSDQAGPYQETQYF. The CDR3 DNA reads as TGTGCCAGCAGTGACCAGGCAGGGCCGTACCAAGAGACCCAGTACTTC.

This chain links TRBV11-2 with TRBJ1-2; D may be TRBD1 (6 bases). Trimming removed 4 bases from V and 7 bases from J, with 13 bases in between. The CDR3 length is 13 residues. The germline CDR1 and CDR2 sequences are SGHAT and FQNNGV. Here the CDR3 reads CASSSMGGAGYTF. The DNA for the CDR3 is TGTGCCAGCAGCTCAATGGGGGGGGCTGGCTACACCTTC.